A single sample gave rise to the 12 T cell receptor beta chains below, sequenced in a study of shared clonotypes between healthy human individuals. This table comes from immunoSEQ multiplex PCR, and its TCRdb copy is limited to in-frame clones, with some not included. The sample yields about 1,500,000 clones, roughly 96% seen once. Material for sequencing was naive CD4+ T cells sorted from blood. The subset denotes: CD45RA+ positively selected. The receptors shown here come from a young man in good health.

A remark on this clone: Other DNA sequences from this sample encode an identical CDR3 as well. The chain uses TRBV5-1 and TRBJ2-1; TRBD2 matches at 11 bases. The CDR3 sequence is 15 residues long. Germline CDR1 reads SGHRS; CDR2 reads YFSETQ. V was clipped by 0 bases and J by 5 bases; unmatched bases: 1. This chain's CDR3 is CASSLVAGGNNEQFF. CDR3 sequence (DNA): TGCGCCAGCAGCTTGGTAGCGGGAGGGAACAATGAGCAGTTCTTC.

The chain links TRBV9 to TRBJ2-7; D gene ambiguous. This CDR3 contains 14 residues. From germline, CDR1 is SGDLS and CDR2 YYNGEE. Trimming pared 3 bases from V and 7 bases from J, leaving 17 bases between. The CDR3 here is CASSALGPSTEQYF. DNA of the CDR3: TGTGCCAGCAGCGCCCTCGGCCCGTCGACTGAGCAGTACTTC.

The chain joins TRBV5-1 to TRBJ2-1; 9 bases line up with TRBD1. Germline CDR1 reads SGHRS; CDR2 reads YFSETQ. CDR3 size: 15 residues. V lost 3 bases to trimming and J lost 5 bases; unmatched junction nucleotides: 6. Here the CDR3 reads CASSYGQGPHNEQFF. CDR3 DNA sequence: TGCGCCAGCAGCTACGGACAGGGGCCCCACAATGAGCAGTTCTTC.

V and J are TRBV10-3 and TRBJ2-7, with 8 bases matching TRBD1. The length of the CDR3 is 13 residues. V shed 8 bases, J shed 0 bases, and the junction held 3 bases outside the gene matches. Germline CDR1 and CDR2: ENHRY and SYGVKD. CDR3 nucleotides: TGTGCCATCGAGGGACAGGCCTCCTACGAGCAGTACTTC. It codes for CAIEGQASYEQYF.

This chain uses TRBV7-9 with TRBJ2-5; D gene unclear. This CDR3 is built from 12 residues. The germline V gene encodes CDR1 SEHNR and CDR2 FQNEAQ (reference sequence). V was cut by 4 bases and J by 0 bases, with 3 bases left in between. CDR3 coding DNA: TGTGCCAGCAGCTCCAACCAAGAGACCCAGTACTTC. It translates to CASSSNQETQYF.

The V and J genes are TRBV28 and TRBJ2-2, with TRBD2 matching 9 bases. The trim removed 6 bases at V and 1 base at J, leaving 6 bases unmatched. The CDR3 length is 16 residues. The germline CDR1 and CDR2 sequences are MDHEN and SYDVKM. Here the CDR3 DNA reads TGTGCCAGCAGAGAGGCGGGAGGGCGGAACACCGGGGAGCTGTTTTTT. This translates into CASREAGGRNTGELFF.

The rearrangement uses TRBV11-2 and TRBJ2-3; no clear D. Looked up from germline, CDR1 is SGHAT and CDR2 is FQNNGV. Trimming removed 5 bases at V and 5 bases at J, with 8 bases between. This CDR3 has 12 amino acids. CDR3 in amino acids: CASSLSEDTQYF. CDR3 sequence (DNA): TGTGCCAGCAGCCTGAGTGAAGATACGCAGTATTTT.

J is TRBJ2-5 and V is TRBV11-3; D remains ambiguous. Germline V gives CDR1 SGHNT, CDR2 YENEEA. The V end lost 1 base, the J end lost 7 bases, and 19 bases lay between the germline ends. The CDR3 is 16 amino acids. In DNA form, the CDR3 reads TGTGCCAGCAGCTTAGTAGCCCCCGTGCTTTATACGACCCAGTACTTC. Its protein product is CASSLVAPVLYTTQYF.

To note about this clone: Other DNA sequences in this specimen translate into the identical CDR3. CDR3 protein: CASSQNYEQYF. The CDR3 DNA sequence: TGTGCCAGCTCACAGAACTACGAGCAGTACTTC. This chain joins TRBV18 and TRBJ2-7; D is unclear. Trimming removed 4 bases from V and 3 bases from J, with 4 bases in between. This CDR3 has 11 residues. Germline lookup yields CDR1 KGHSH and CDR2 LQKENI.

The chain recombines TRBV7-3 with TRBJ1-2; 8 bases agree with TRBD1. This CDR3 has 16 residues. Trimming took 0 bases from V and 1 from J; bases not matched to a gene: 4. The germline V gene encodes CDR1 SGHTA and CDR2 FQGTGA. CDR3 nucleotide sequence: TGTGCCAGCAGCTTAACACCGACAGGGGATAACTATGGCTACACCTTC. It specifies CASSLTPTGDNYGYTF.

The V gene is TRBV19, the J gene TRBJ2-1; TRBD2 is a possible D gene (6 bases). Germline V gene lookup returns CDR1 LNHDA and CDR2 SQIVND (reference sequence). The V gene lost 7 bases and the J gene lost 7 bases, with 14 bases spanning the gap. The CDR3 is 13 amino acids. Here the CDR3 reads CASTVGGGNEQFF. The CDR3 DNA follows: TGTGCCAGTACTGTGGGAGGAGGGAATGAGCAGTTCTTC.

This chain uses TRBV5-1 with TRBJ2-5; either TRBD1 or TRBD2 may supply D (5 bases each). Germline assignment: CDR1 SGHRS and CDR2 YFSETQ. V lost 0 bases and J 5 bases, leaving 11 bases between the germline ends. The CDR3 contains 14 residues. In nucleotides, the CDR3 is TGCGCCAGCAGCTTGGACCGGGGACGGGAGACCCAGTACTTC. Translating gives CASSLDRGRETQYF.